Listed below are T cell receptor beta chains from one sample, sequenced in a study of blood T cell repertoires in COVID-19. Profiling relied on immunoSEQ multiplex PCR, and the TCRdb table lists in-frame clones only, not all of them. The table records a few hundred thousand clones, approximately 83% of them present only once. What was sequenced was peripheral blood. These receptors were collected from a woman aged 25 to 39 who had recovered from COVID-19. Each CDR3 is given with its conserved first and last residue. The D gene is left open where the match is weak. Rows give clone size only sometimes, using once, few, many, or a class for an expanded clone.

d_call clone_size j_call cdr3_length v_call cdr3_aa cdr3_nt
TRBD1 NA TRBJ2-5 15 TRBV5-1 CASSRAGTGVETQYF TGCGCCAGCAGCAGGGCCGGGACAGGGGTTGAGACCCAGTACTTC
NA NA TRBJ2-7 14 TRBV27 CASSKQGPDYEQYF TGTGCCAGCAGTAAACAGGGTCCCGACTACGAGCAGTACTTC
NA NA TRBJ2-3 15 TRBV28 CASSFGGVITDTQYF TGTGCCAGCAGTTTCGGCGGGGTCATCACAGATACGCAGTATTTT
TRBD2 NA TRBJ2-1 14 TRBV24-1 CATILAGTYNEQFF TGTGCCACCATTCTAGCGGGCACCTACAATGAGCAGTTCTTC
NA few TRBJ2-6 13 TRBV12-3/TRBV12-4 CASSNRGANVLTF TGTGCCAGCAGCAACAGGGGGGCCAACGTCCTGACTTTC
TRBD2 NA TRBJ2-5 16 TRBV6-5 CASSYPGTSGEETQYF TGTGCCAGCAGTTACCCGGGGACTAGCGGGGAAGAGACCCAGTACTTC
TRBD1 NA TRBJ2-2 17 TRBV28 CASRPFGTGGGTGELFF TGTGCCAGCAGACCATTCGGGACAGGGGGCGGTACCGGGGAGCTGTTTTTT
NA few TRBJ1-1 16 TRBV7-9 CASSFPRAGGYTEAFF TGTGCCAGCAGTTTCCCTCGGGCCGGGGGGTACACTGAAGCTTTCTTT
TRBD1 NA TRBJ1-2 15 TRBV7-2 CASSSAGAGGYGYTF TGTGCCAGCAGTTCCGCAGGGGCAGGGGGCTATGGCTACACCTTC
TRBD1 NA TRBJ2-2 15 TRBV2 CASSEAQGAIGELFF TGTGCCAGCAGTGAAGCGCAGGGGGCCATCGGGGAGCTGTTTTTT
TRBD2 NA TRBJ2-2 15 TRBV5-1 CASGSLAESTGELFF TGCGCCAGCGGGTCACTAGCGGAGAGCACCGGGGAGCTGTTTTTT
NA NA TRBJ1-2 15 TRBV28 CASSPPGLSWYGYTF TGTGCCAGCAGTCCTCCAGGCCTTAGTTGGTATGGCTACACCTTC
NA NA TRBJ2-3 14 TRBV2 CAGGFGGPTDTQYF TGTGCCGGGGGGTTTGGAGGGCCCACAGATACGCAGTATTTT
TRBD1 NA TRBJ1-2 18 TRBV5-1 CASSLAGGQGRPNYGYTF TGCGCCAGCAGCTTGGCGGGGGGACAGGGGAGACCTAACTATGGCTACACCTTC
NA NA TRBJ2-7 15 TRBV19 CASSIGGGGSYEQYF TGTGCCAGTAGTATAGGGGGAGGGGGTTCCTACGAGCAGTACTTC
NA NA TRBJ2-4 13 TRBV28 CASTPGTKNIQYF TGTGCCAGCACCCCGGGGACCAAAAACATTCAGTACTTC
TRBD2 NA TRBJ2-1 13 TRBV30 CAWQRGGYNEQFF TGTGCCTGGCAGCGGGGCGGATACAATGAGCAGTTCTTC
TRBD1 few TRBJ2-7 15 TRBV9 CASSVETGGIYEQYF TGTGCCAGCAGCGTAGAGACAGGGGGCATCTACGAGCAGTACTTC
NA NA TRBJ1-3 15 TRBV6-5 CASKARLYSGNTIYF TGTGCCTCCAAAGCCCGCCTCTACTCTGGAAACACCATATATTTT
NA NA TRBJ1-3 15 TRBV28 CASSLGLITGNTIYF TGTGCCAGCAGTTTAGGACTTATAACTGGAAACACCATATATTTT